This TCR beta chain was obtained from a study of T cell changes during pregnancy in multiple sclerosis. In germline, CDR1 is MNHNS, CDR2 SASEGT. The length of the CDR3 is 14 residues. The V gene lost 6 bases and the J gene lost 3 bases, with 14 bases spanning the gap. TCRdb's table, derived via immunoSEQ multiplex PCR, lists solely in-frame clones and lacks some. This sample has about 36,000 clones, with 88% found just once. The source material was CD4+ T cells from peripheral blood mononuclear cells, sampled in the first trimester of pregnancy. The chain has TRBV6-1 and TRBJ1-2; TRBD1 might be the D (6 bases). This receptor was identified in a female donor with multiple sclerosis, enrolled in a pregnancy study. CDR3 DNA: TGTGCCAGCAGGGCCCTTTCAGGGGACTATGGCTACACCTTC. It is translated as CASRALSGDYGYTF.